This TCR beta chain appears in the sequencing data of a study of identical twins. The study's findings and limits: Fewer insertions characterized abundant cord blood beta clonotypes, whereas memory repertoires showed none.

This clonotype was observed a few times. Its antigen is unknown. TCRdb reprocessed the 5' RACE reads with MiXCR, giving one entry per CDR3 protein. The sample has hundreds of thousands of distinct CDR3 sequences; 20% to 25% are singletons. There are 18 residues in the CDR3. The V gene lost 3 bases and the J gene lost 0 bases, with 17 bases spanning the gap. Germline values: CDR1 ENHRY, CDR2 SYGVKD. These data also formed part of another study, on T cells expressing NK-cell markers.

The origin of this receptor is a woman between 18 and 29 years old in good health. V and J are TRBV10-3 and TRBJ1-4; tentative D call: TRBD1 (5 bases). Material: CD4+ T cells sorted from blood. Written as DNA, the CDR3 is TGTGCCATCAGTGATGGGGCGGCAGGCCGAGCAACTAATGAAAAACTGTTTTTT. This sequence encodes CAISDGAAGRATNEKLFF.